Below are 16 T cell receptor beta chains sequenced from a single sample in a study of post-analysis software for immune sequencing data. Study results and caveats: Compared with controls, patients had more of five or six TRBV segments, including TRBV5-6, TRBV5-1 and TRBV20-1.

Which antigens these TCRs recognize remains unknown. Every TCR beta cDNA library bore unique molecular identifiers. From the PCR reads, TCRdb called clonotypes with MiXCR, one entry per CDR3 protein. The sample records fewer than 850,000 distinct CDR3 sequences, roughly 30% being singletons. Sequencing was done on a sample of blood. The receptors were gathered from a girl between 5 and 17 years old with multiple sclerosis.

Worth noting for this clonotype: This may be a read error: a much more frequent sequence differs by one nucleotide. The V call is TRBV4-3, the J call TRBJ2-5; D may be TRBD1 or TRBD2 (5 bases each). The J call could be wrong; TRBJ2-7 is a better fit for the DNA end. The CDR3 contains 15 residues. The germline CDR1 and CDR2 sequences are LGHNA and YSLEER. CDR3 protein: CASSQDVRQRYEQYF. The DNA of the CDR3 is TGCGCCAGCAGCCAAGATGTGAGACAGCGGTACGAGCAGTACTTC.

CDR3: CASSQDGGQGANGYTF. DNA for the CDR3: TGTGCCAGCAGCCAAGATGGGGGACAGGGGGCTAATGGCTACACCTTC. This chain joins TRBV4-2 and TRBJ1-2, with TRBD1 matching 12 bases. The germline CDR1 and CDR2 sequences are LGHNA and YNFKEQ. CDR3 length equals 16 residues. V lost 0 bases and J lost 6; bases outside the gene matches: 5.

The V gene is TRBV2, the J gene TRBJ2-7; D is ambiguous. This CDR3 is built from 13 residues. Germline assignment: CDR1 SNHLY and CDR2 FYNNEI. V lost 0 bases, J lost 12 bases, and 15 bases lay in between. CDR3 bases: TGTGCCAGCAGTGAAGCGGGTTGGGCAAGGAGGTACTTC. Encoded protein: CASSEAGWARRYF. Looking up the rest from reference TRBV2 and TRBJ2-7 gives the full variable domain: EPEVTQTPSHQVTQMGQEVILRCVPISNHLYFYWYRQILGQKVEFLVSFYNNEISEKSEIFDDQFSVERPDGSNFTLKIRSTKLEDSAMYFCASSEAGWARRYFGPGTRLTVT.

This clonotype was observed a handful of times. The gene calls are TRBV5-5 and TRBJ2-3, with 11 bases that match TRBD2. Losses at the gene ends were 3 bases for V and 5 bases for J; bases not matched to a gene: 8. The CDR3 covers 16 residues. Germline CDR1 SGHKS, CDR2 YYEKEE (reference sequence). CDR3 bases: TGTGCCAGCAGCTCTATAGCGGGAGGGCAGGGAGATACGCAGTATTTT. This codes for CASSSIAGGQGDTQYF.

CDR3 residues: CATSGWTSGSTNEQFF. The CDR3 coding sequence is TGTGCCACCAGTGGGTGGACTAGCGGGAGTACGAATGAGCAGTTCTTC. The rearrangement links TRBV24-1 to TRBJ2-1; 13 bases align to TRBD2. The CDR3 has 16 residues. J lost 7 bases, V lost 5 bases, and 7 bases had no gene match. Germline values: CDR1 KGHDR, CDR2 SFDVKD.

The CDR3 is CSVLAGAHTGELFF. In DNA form, the CDR3 reads TGCAGCGTCCTGGCCGGGGCTCACACCGGGGAGCTGTTTTTT. V and J are TRBV29-1 and TRBJ2-2, with D perhaps matching TRBD1 or TRBD2 (5 bases each). Deletions cut 6 bases from V and 3 bases from J, with 14 bases between. The CDR3 sequence is 14 residues long. In germline, CDR1 is SQVTM, CDR2 ANQGSEA.

Only a few counts were recorded for this clonotype. The chain links TRBV20-1 to TRBJ2-4; 7 bases are shared with TRBD2. The CDR3 covers 14 residues. J lost 13 bases, V lost 5 bases, and 17 bases had no gene match. The germline V gene encodes CDR1 DFQATT and CDR2 SNEGSKA (reference sequence). The CDR3 nucleotides read TGCAGTGCTCTCCGGACGGGAGGAATACGGGAGCAGTACTTC. Translating it yields CSALRTGGIREQYF.

This clonotype has just a few counts. The chain combines TRBV5-1 with TRBJ2-3; TRBD2 might be the D (5 bases). The CDR3 runs 15 residues. Germline loops: CDR1 SGHRS, CDR2 YFSETQ. Between the trimmed V and J ends, which lost 0 bases and 4 bases, there was a span of 12 bases. DNA for the CDR3: TGCGCCAGCAGCTTGGACACTCCGGGGTCAGATACGCAGTATTTT. It yields the protein CASSLDTPGSDTQYF. Combining the CDR3 with reference TRBV5-1 and TRBJ2-3 gives the whole variable domain KAGVTQTPRYLIKTRGQQVTLSCSPISGHRSVSWYQQTPGQGLQFLFEYFSETQRNKGNFPGRFSGRQFSNSRSEMNVSTLELGDSALYLCASSLDTPGSDTQYFGPGTRLTVL.

At least ten counts were recorded for this clonotype. The chain employs TRBV10-3 and TRBJ2-7; either TRBD1 or TRBD2 may fit D (6 bases each). This CDR3 has 15 residues. Trimming shortened V by 0 bases and J by 6 bases, and 15 bases separated the two germline ends. The germline CDR1 and CDR2 sequences are ENHRY and SYGVKD. The CDR3 spells CAISESRFEGGEQYF. The CDR3, as DNA: TGTGCCATCAGTGAGTCGAGATTCGAGGGGGGCGAGCAGTACTTC.

The chain recombines TRBV7-9 with TRBJ1-4; D is ambiguous. V was trimmed by 8 bases and J by 0 bases, leaving 13 bases between them. This CDR3 has 15 amino acids. Germline V gene lookup returns CDR1 SEHNR and CDR2 FQNEAQ (reference sequence). The CDR3 DNA sequence: TGTGCCAGCTCGTTAGGGAGCCCAACTAATGAAAAACTGTTTTTT. Its protein is CASSLGSPTNEKLFF.

This clonotype was found a few times. One end of the junction fails to match germline, which may point to a read error. The chain is built from TRBV7-7 and TRBJ2-3; D possibly matches TRBD1 or TRBD2 (5 bases each). The germline gives CDR1 SSHAT, CDR2 FNYEAQ (reference sequence). The CDR3 consists of 14 residues. CDR3 DNA: TGTGCTAGCAGCTTTTCGTCGATGTGGGACACGCAGTATTTT. Its translation: CASSFSSMWDTQYF.

This clonotype was detected a few times. The V gene is TRBV29-1, the J gene TRBJ2-5; D remains unclear. Germline assignment: CDR1 SQVTM and CDR2 ANQGSEA. The CDR3 is 13 amino acids. V was cut by 1 base and J by 1 base, with 7 bases left in between. CDR3 region: CSVEGGLQETQYF. The CDR3 DNA follows: TGCAGCGTTGAAGGTGGCCTCCAAGAGACCCAGTACTTC.

The chain uses TRBV5-1 and TRBJ1-1, with D uncertain. The CDR3 extends over 14 amino acids. V shed 1 base and J shed 3 bases, with 10 bases lying between them. Germline CDR1 and CDR2: SGHRS and YFSETQ. The CDR3 coding sequence is TGCGCCAGCAGCTTGAGTCTTGGGGACACTGAAGCTTTCTTT. Encoded protein: CASSLSLGDTEAFF.

The genes are TRBV7-2 and TRBJ2-7, with D possibly matching TRBD1 (5 bases). Per the germline V gene, CDR1 is SGHTA and CDR2 is FQGNSA. The V end lost 1 base, the J end lost 2 bases, and 9 bases lay between the germline ends. CDR3 length equals 14 residues. CDR3 protein: CASSLGWGPYEQYF. The DNA of the CDR3 is TGTGCCAGCAGCTTAGGGTGGGGCCCCTACGAGCAGTACTTC.

This clonotype appeared a few times. This rearrangement joins TRBV4-1 to TRBJ2-5; D unresolved. V lost 5 bases and J 2 bases, leaving 9 bases between the germline ends. This CDR3 has 13 amino acids. Germline V gene lookup returns CDR1 MGHRA and CDR2 YSYEKL. The CDR3 coding sequence is TGCGCCAGCAGCACCAGGAATCAAGAGACCCAGTACTTC. Its protein product is CASSTRNQETQYF.

The chain is built from TRBV20-1 and TRBJ2-7; 10 bases agree with TRBD2. The V gene's germline CDR1 is DFQATT and CDR2 SNEGSKA (reference sequence). Trimming at V came to 0 bases and at J to 5 bases, leaving 10 bases not matched to a gene. The CDR3 sequence is 16 residues long. The CDR3 DNA is TGCAGTGCTAGAGACCCCTGGGGGCTAGCGGGAGACGAGCAGTACTTC. Its protein is CSARDPWGLAGDEQYF.